This T cell receptor beta chain comes out of a study of T cell repertoires in cytomegalovirus infection (dated by TCRdb to about 2019). For the study in its entirety: Peptide stimulations targeted recently identified HLA-C-restricted CMV epitopes, whose presentation resists viral immunomodulation, together with well-studied HLA-B-restricted epitopes. Donor HLA type was relevant to the analysis, because carriage of CMV infection together with the matching HLA type was indicated by public TCR beta signatures.

This clonotype was detected a few times. Its antigen specificity is not known. Base qualities were left out, and no much larger clone turns up one base away. Results the study describes overall, beyond this receptor: The ex vivo response was dominated by HLA-C-restricted CMV-specific TCR beta clonotypes, and the single most frequent clonotype in two of eight donors was supplied by these HLA-C-restricted clonotypes. In both this cohort and an independent roughly 350-donor cohort, the cumulative frequency of public TCR beta family members distinguished carriers of CMV infection plus the relevant HLA type.

CDR1 MNHEY and CDR2 SMNVEV are derived from the germline V gene (reference sequence). Trimming removed 5 bases from V and 14 bases from J, leaving 17 bases between the germline ends. The CDR3 runs 12 residues from the cysteine to the phenylalanine. The entry retains the CDR3 DNA only, 36 bases that are in frame from base 1. Data came from an Illumina HiSeq 1500. In TCRdb, the public reads were trimmed at Q25 with fastp and aligned with MiXCR, with productive beta chains retained. All rows with the same CDR3 protein become a single entry with the most common DNA and genes. The sample data list 700,000 to 950,000 distinct CDR3 sequences, and 30% to 35% of these were observed just once. Around 11% of the sample is in the top ten clones. Explained via the paper, the treatment or condition label denotes: in vitro stimulation with specific CMV peptide epitopes to enrich CMV-specific T cells.

The chain is made from TRBV27 and TRBJ2-3; the D gene lacks a confident call. The sequence came from a human donor in good health (CMV status not recorded). Some clones in this sample may be carry-over from other donors' samples. The sequencing here drew on cultured CD8+ T cells from PBMCs, taken from culture after CMV antigen stimulation. The DNA sequence is as follows: TGTGCCAGCAGTCCCCCAGCCGGGCTGGGGTATTTT. It specifies CASSPPAGLGYF.